The rows below give T cell receptor beta chains drawn from one sample of a study of pediatric ulcerative colitis. Assay used: immunoSEQ multiplex PCR; TCRdb lists only in-frame clones, some missing. The repertoire holds 30,000 or so clones, roughly 77% seen once, with about 1.1% in the top ten. Sequencing was carried out using gut tissue. These receptors were taken from a boy aged 5-17 years with mild ulcerative colitis. CDR3s include the opening cysteine and the closing phenylalanine or tryptophan. A D gene is named only where the DNA matches it firmly. Part of the rows lack a size; the others show once, few, many or a class for expanded clones.

j_call clone_size d_call v_call cdr3_aa cdr3_nt
TRBJ2-7 NA TRBD1 TRBV30 CAWSVLPTGGDEQYF TGTGCCTGGAGTGTACTCCCGACAGGGGGGGACGAGCAGTACTTC
TRBJ2-3 NA NA TRBV5-8 CASIHQRTDTQYF TGTGCCAGCATACACCAACGCACAGATACGCAGTATTTT
TRBJ1-4 NA NA TRBV5-8 CASSPPMPGLREKLFF TGTGCCAGCAGCCCGCCTATGCCAGGGTTGCGAGAAAAACTGTTTTTT
TRBJ2-7 NA NA TRBV25-1 CASSELDRTDEQYF TGTGCCAGCAGTGAATTAGATAGGACCGACGAGCAGTACTTC
TRBJ2-5 NA NA TRBV6-6 CASSYSASQETQYF TGTGCCAGCAGTTACTCGGCCAGCCAAGAGACCCAGTACTTC
TRBJ1-1 NA NA TRBV11-2 CASSFSSTPEAFF TGTGCCAGCAGTTTTTCCTCGACACCTGAAGCTTTCTTT
TRBJ1-2 NA NA TRBV7-2 CASSLGRTVEGYTF TGTGCCAGCAGCTTAGGGCGGACCGTTGAGGGCTACACCTTC
TRBJ2-1 once TRBD1 TRBV2 CASSFGTGVDYNEQFF TGTGCCAGCAGTTTCGGGACAGGGGTAGACTACAATGAGCAGTTCTTC
TRBJ1-2 NA TRBD1 TRBV6-1 CASSETRGLYYGYTF TGTGCCAGCAGTGAAACAAGGGGGCTTTACTATGGCTACACCTTC
TRBJ2-1 NA TRBD2 TRBV5-1 CASSSGGFSYNEQFF TGCGCCAGCTCTAGCGGGGGGTTTTCCTACAATGAGCAGTTCTTC
TRBJ1-6 NA TRBD1 TRBV6-5 CASSRQGEANSPLHF TGTGCCAGCAGCCGACAGGGGGAGGCTAATTCACCCCTCCACTTT
TRBJ1-1 few NA TRBV30 CAWSADMLKGFF TGTGCCTGGAGTGCCGACATGTTGAAGGGTTTCTTT
TRBJ1-1 NA NA TRBV6-6 CASSYSTGSTEAFF TGTGCCAGCAGTTACTCAACAGGGTCTACTGAAGCTTTCTTT
TRBJ2-7 NA TRBD2 TRBV4-1 CASSPSPASGSYEQYF TGCGCCAGCAGCCCAAGCCCGGCTAGCGGGTCCTACGAGCAGTACTTC
TRBJ1-6 few NA TRBV5-1 CASSLGSRGNSPLHF TGCGCCAGCAGCTTGGGGTCCCGGGGGAATTCACCCCTCCACTTT
TRBJ1-2 few NA TRBV7-9 CASSLDSAVGYGYTF TGTGCCAGCAGCTTAGATTCAGCCGTGGGCTATGGCTACACCTTC
TRBJ1-1 NA NA TRBV5-4 CASSLRSRTEAFF TGTGCCAGCAGCTTGAGATCACGGACTGAAGCTTTCTTT
TRBJ1-5 few NA TRBV10-3 CAISGGPQGSHQPQHF TGTGCCATCAGCGGCGGTCCACAGGGAAGCCATCAGCCCCAGCATTTT
TRBJ1-2 few TRBD1 TRBV11-1 CASSTGQGENYGYTF TGTGCCAGCAGCACCGGACAGGGTGAGAACTATGGCTACACCTTC
TRBJ1-1 NA TRBD1 TRBV9 CASSGQGDPSQAFF TGTGCCAGCAGCGGACAGGGGGATCCTAGCCAAGCTTTCTTT
TRBJ1-2 medium-sized TRBD1 TRBV4-1 CASSIMTGNGYTF TGCGCCAGCAGCATTATGACAGGGAATGGCTACACCTTC
TRBJ2-1 NA NA TRBV29-1 CSVPKGIQGAYNEQFF TGCAGCGTCCCTAAAGGAATACAGGGAGCGTACAATGAGCAGTTCTTC
TRBJ1-1 once NA TRBV30 CAWSVAGGTEAFF TGTGCCTGGAGTGTAGCGGGGGGCACTGAAGCTTTCTTT
TRBJ1-2 NA TRBD1 TRBV19 CASSIDPRGSDYGYTF TGTGCCAGTAGTATAGATCCCAGGGGGAGTGACTATGGCTACACCTTC
TRBJ2-7 NA NA TRBV10-1 CASSESRGTYEQYF TGCGCCAGCAGTGAGTCGAGGGGTACCTACGAGCAGTACTTC
TRBJ1-3 NA TRBD1 TRBV6-1 CASSGWTGFSGNTIYF TGTGCCAGCAGTGGGTGGACAGGTTTCTCTGGAAACACCATATATTTT
TRBJ1-6 few TRBD1 TRBV5-6 CASSFEGQGANSPLHF TGTGCCAGCAGCTTCGAGGGACAGGGGGCCAATTCACCCCTCCACTTT
TRBJ2-6 NA NA TRBV19 CASSLSGSGANVLTF TGTGCCAGTAGCCTATCTGGGTCTGGGGCCAACGTCCTGACTTTC
TRBJ2-2 few TRBD1 TRBV4-1 CASSLLGQGHSTMFF TGCGCCAGCAGCCTCCTCGGACAGGGCCATTCAACGATGTTTTTT
TRBJ1-2 NA NA TRBV14 CASSHVGANYGYTF TGTGCCAGCAGCCACGTAGGGGCTAACTATGGCTACACCTTC
TRBJ1-1 NA TRBD1 TRBV7-2 CASSPNRGRGNTEAFF TGTGCCAGCAGCCCGAACAGGGGAAGGGGGAACACTGAAGCTTTCTTT
TRBJ1-2 NA NA TRBV2 CASGGGGLNYGYTF TGTGCCAGCGGCGGAGGAGGGCTTAACTATGGCTACACCTTC
TRBJ2-7 NA NA TRBV18 CASSPNRVSYEQYF TGTGCCAGCTCACCCAACAGGGTCTCCTACGAGCAGTACTTC
TRBJ2-7 NA TRBD2 TRBV2 CASRRTSGGVYYEQYF TGTGCCAGCAGAAGGACTAGCGGGGGGGTTTACTACGAGCAGTACTTC
TRBJ2-5 few TRBD1 TRBV5-1 CASRPGTAQETQYF TGCGCCAGCAGACCCGGGACAGCCCAAGAGACCCAGTACTTC
TRBJ1-5 NA NA TRBV27 CASSYSSGGSQPQHF TGTGCCAGCAGCTATTCGTCCGGGGGCAGTCAGCCCCAGCATTTT
TRBJ2-6 NA NA TRBV5-8 CASSTDSLLSGANVLTF TGTGCCAGCAGCACTGACAGCCTACTCTCTGGGGCCAACGTCCTGACTTTC
TRBJ1-5 NA NA TRBV6-1 CASSRSDSYNQPQHF TGTGCCAGCAGCCGGTCGGACAGCTACAATCAGCCCCAGCATTTT
TRBJ2-5 NA TRBD1 TRBV7-3 CASSQDRGETQYF TGTGCCAGCAGCCAAGACAGGGGAGAGACCCAGTACTTC
TRBJ2-5 NA TRBD2 TRBV7-2 CASSLGLAGGGETQYF TGTGCCAGCAGCTTAGGCCTAGCGGGGGGCGGCGAGACCCAGTACTTC